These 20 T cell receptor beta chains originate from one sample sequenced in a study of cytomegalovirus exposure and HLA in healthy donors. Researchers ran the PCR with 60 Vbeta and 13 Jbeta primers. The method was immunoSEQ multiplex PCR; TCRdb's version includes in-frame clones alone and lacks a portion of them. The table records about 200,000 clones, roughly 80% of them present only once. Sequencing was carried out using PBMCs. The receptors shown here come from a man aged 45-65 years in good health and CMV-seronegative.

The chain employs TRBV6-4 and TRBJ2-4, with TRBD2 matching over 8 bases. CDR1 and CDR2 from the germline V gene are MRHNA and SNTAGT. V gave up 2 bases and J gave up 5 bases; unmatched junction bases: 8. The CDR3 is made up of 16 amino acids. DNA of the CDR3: TGTGCCAGCAGTGACGCCAGCGGGAGTTCCCAAAACATTCAGTACTTC. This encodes CASSDASGSSQNIQYF.

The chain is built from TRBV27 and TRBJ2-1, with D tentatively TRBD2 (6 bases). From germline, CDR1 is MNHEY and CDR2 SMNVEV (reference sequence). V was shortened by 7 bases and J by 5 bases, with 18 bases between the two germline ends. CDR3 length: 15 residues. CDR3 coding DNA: TGTGCCAGCACCGTATGGCGGAGGGATCACAATGAGCAGTTCTTC. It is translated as CASTVWRRDHNEQFF.

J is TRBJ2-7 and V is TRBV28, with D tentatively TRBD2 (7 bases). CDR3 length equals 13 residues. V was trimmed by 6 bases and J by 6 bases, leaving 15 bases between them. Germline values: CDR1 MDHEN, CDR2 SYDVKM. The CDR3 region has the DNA TGTGCCAGCAGCCCTGTAAGGGGGGGCGAGCAGTACTTC. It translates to CASSPVRGGEQYF.

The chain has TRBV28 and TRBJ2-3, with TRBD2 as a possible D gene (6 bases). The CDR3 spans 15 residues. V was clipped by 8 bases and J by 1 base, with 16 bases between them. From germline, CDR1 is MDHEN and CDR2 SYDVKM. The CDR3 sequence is CASAGRGQRTDTQYF. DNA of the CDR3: TGTGCCAGCGCGGGGCGGGGCCAACGCACAGATACGCAGTATTTT. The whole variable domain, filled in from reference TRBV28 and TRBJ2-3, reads DVKVTQSSRYLVKRTGEKVFLECVQDMDHENMFWYRQDPGLGLRLIYFSYDVKMKEKGDIPEGYSVSREKKERFSLILESASTNQTSMYLCASAGRGQRTDTQYFGPGTRLTVL.

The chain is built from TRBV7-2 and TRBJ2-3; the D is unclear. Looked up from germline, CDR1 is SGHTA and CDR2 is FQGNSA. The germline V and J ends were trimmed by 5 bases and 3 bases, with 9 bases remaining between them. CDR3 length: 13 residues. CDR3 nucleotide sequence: TGTGCCAGCAGCCTAACCGGGACAGATACGCAGTATTTT. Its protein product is CASSLTGTDTQYF.

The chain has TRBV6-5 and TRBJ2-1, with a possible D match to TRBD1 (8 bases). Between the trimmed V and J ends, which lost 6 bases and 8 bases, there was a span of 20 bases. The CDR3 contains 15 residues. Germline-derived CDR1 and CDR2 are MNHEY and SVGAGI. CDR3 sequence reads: CASSQQGGSRHEQFF. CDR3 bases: TGTGCCAGCAGCCAACAGGGGGGGAGCCGCCATGAGCAGTTCTTC.

CDR3 in amino acids: CASSEIGGAPSEQYF. The CDR3 region has the DNA TGTGCCAGCAGTGAAATAGGCGGGGCTCCCTCCGAGCAGTACTTC. The chain carries TRBV6-4 and TRBJ2-7, with TRBD2 as a possible D gene (6 bases). The CDR3 extends over 15 amino acids. CDR1 is MRHNA, CDR2 SNTAGT, per germline. V lost 3 bases, J lost 6 bases, and 18 bases lay in between.

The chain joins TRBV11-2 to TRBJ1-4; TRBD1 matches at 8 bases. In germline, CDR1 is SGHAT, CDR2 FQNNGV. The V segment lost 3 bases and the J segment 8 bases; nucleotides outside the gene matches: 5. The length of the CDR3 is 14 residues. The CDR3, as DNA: TGTGCCAGCAGCTTCGGCAGGGGGCGCGAAAAACTGTTTTTT. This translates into CASSFGRGREKLFF.

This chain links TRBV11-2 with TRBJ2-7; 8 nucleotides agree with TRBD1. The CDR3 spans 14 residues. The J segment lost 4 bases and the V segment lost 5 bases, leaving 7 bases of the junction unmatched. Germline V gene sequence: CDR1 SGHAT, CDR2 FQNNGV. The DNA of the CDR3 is TGTGCCAGCAGCCTCAGGGGGCTGAAGTACGAGCAGTACTTC. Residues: CASSLRGLKYEQYF.

CDR3 DNA sequence: TGTGCCAGCGCCTACAGGGTGGGCACTGAAGCTTTCTTT. It translates to CASAYRVGTEAFF. The chain couples TRBV27 to TRBJ1-1, with D tentatively TRBD1 (6 bases). V lost 8 bases to trimming and J lost 4 bases, with 14 bases between them. Germline-derived CDR1 and CDR2 are MNHEY and SMNVEV (reference sequence). CDR3 length equals 13 residues.

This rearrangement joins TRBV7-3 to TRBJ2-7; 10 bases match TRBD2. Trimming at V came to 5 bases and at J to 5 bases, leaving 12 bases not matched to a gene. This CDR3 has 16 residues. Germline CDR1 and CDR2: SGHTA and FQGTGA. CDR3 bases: TGTGCCAGCAGCCGCGCCCCCCTAGCGGGAGAACACGAGCAGTACTTC. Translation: CASSRAPLAGEHEQYF.

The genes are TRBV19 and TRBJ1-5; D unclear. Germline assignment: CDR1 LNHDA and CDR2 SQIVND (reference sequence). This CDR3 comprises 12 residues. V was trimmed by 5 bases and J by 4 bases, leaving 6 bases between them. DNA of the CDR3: TGTGCCAGTAGTTTCCCTAATCAGCCCCAGCATTTT. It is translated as CASSFPNQPQHF.

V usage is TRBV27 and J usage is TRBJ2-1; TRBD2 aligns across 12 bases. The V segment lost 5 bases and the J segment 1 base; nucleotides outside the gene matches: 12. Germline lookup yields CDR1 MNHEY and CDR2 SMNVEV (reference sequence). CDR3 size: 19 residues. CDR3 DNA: TGTGCCAGCAGTCCTCGGGGGCTAGCGGGAGGGGCATCCTACAATGAGCAGTTCTTC. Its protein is CASSPRGLAGGASYNEQFF.

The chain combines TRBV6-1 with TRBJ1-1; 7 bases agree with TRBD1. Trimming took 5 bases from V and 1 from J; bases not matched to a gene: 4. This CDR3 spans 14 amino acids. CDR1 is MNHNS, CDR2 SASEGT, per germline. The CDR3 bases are TGTGCCAGCAGTTTCCGGGACAGGAACACTGAAGCTTTCTTT. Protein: CASSFRDRNTEAFF.

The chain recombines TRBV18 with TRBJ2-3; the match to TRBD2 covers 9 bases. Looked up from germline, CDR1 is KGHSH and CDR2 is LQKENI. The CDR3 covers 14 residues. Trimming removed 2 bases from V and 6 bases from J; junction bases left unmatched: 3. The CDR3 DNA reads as TGTGCCAGCTCACCATCGGCGGGAGGGGATACGCAGTATTTT. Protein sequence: CASSPSAGGDTQYF.

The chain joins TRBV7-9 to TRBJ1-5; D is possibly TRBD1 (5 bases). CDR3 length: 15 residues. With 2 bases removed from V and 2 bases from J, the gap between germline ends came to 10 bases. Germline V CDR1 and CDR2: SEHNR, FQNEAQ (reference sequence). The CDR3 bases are TGTGCCAGCAGCTTAACGGGGGACCGCAATCAGCCCCAGCATTTT. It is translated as CASSLTGDRNQPQHF.

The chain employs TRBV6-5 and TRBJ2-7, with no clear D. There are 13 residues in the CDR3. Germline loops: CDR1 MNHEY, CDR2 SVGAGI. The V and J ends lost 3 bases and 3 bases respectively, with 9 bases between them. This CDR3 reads CASSYGTDYEQYF. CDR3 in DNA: TGTGCCAGCAGTTATGGCACAGACTACGAGCAGTACTTC.

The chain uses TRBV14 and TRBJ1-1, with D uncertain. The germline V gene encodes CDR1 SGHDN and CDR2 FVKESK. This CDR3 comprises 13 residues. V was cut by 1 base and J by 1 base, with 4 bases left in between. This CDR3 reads CASSQGQNTEAFF. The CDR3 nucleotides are TGTGCCAGCAGCCAAGGGCAGAACACTGAAGCTTTCTTT. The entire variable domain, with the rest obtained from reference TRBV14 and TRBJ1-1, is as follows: EAGVTQFPSHSVIEKGQTVTLRCDPISGHDNLYWYRRVMGKEIKFLLHFVKESKQDESGMPNNRFLAERTGGTYSTLKVQPAELEDSGVYFCASSQGQNTEAFFGQGTRLTVV.

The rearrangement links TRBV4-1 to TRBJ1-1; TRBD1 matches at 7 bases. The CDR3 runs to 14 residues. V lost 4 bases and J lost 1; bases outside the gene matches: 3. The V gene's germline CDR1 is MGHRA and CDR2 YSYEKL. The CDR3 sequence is CASSRRGENTEAFF. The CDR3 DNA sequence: TGCGCCAGCAGCCGCAGGGGGGAGAACACTGAAGCTTTCTTT.

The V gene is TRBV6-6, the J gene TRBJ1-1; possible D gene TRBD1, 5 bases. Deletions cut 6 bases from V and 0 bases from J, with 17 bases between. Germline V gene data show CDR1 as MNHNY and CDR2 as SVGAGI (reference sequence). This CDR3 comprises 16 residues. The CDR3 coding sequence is TGTGCCAGCAGCCGTATTTGGACGGACATGAACACTGAAGCTTTCTTT. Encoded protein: CASSRIWTDMNTEAFF.